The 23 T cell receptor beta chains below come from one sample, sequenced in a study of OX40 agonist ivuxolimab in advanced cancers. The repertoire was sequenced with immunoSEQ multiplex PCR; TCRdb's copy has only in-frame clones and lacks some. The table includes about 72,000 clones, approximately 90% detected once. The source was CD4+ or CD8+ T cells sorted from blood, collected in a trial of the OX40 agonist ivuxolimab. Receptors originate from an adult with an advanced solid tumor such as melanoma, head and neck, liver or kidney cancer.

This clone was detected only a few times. CDR3 in amino acids: CASNAQAANSYNEQFF. The CDR3 coding sequence is TGCGCCAGCAACGCCCAAGCCGCGAACTCCTACAATGAGCAGTTCTTC. The gene calls are TRBV5-1 and TRBJ2-1; unclear D gene. Trimming removed 6 bases at V and 0 bases at J, with 16 bases between. Per the germline V gene, CDR1 is SGHRS and CDR2 is YFSETQ. The length of the CDR3 is 16 residues.

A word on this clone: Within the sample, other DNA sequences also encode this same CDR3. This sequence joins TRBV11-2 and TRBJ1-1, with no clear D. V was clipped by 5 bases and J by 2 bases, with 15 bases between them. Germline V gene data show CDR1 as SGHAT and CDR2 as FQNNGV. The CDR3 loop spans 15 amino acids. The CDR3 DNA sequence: TGTGCCAGCAGCCTCCGAGCAGGAGGTAACACTGAAGCTTTCTTT. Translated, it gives CASSLRAGGNTEAFF. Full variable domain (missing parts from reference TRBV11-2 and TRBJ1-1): EAGVAQSPRYKIIEKRQSVAFWCNPISGHATLYWYQQILGQGPKLLIQFQNNGVVDDSQLPKDRFSAERLKGVDSTLKIQPAKLEDSAVYLCASSLRAGGNTEAFFGQGTRLTVV.

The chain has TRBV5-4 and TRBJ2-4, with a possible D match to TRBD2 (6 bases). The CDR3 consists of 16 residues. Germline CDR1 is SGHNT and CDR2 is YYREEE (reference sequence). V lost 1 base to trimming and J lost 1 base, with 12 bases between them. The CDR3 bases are TGTGCCAGCAGCTTGTACGGGGGAGTCGCCAAAAACATTCAGTACTTC. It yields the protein CASSLYGGVAKNIQYF.

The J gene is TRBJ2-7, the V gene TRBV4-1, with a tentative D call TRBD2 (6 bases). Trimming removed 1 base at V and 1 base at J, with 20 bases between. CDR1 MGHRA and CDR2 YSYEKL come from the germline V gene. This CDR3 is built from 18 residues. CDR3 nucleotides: TGCGCCAGCAGCCAAGTGGAGACAACCGGGACTTTATCCTACGAGCAGTACTTC. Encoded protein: CASSQVETTGTLSYEQYF.

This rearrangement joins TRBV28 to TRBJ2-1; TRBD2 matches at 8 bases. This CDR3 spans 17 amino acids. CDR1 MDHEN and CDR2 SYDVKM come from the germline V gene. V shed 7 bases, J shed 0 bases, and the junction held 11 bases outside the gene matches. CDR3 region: CASIPSGLASSYNEQFF. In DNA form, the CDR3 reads TGTGCCAGCATCCCTAGCGGGCTTGCTAGCTCCTACAATGAGCAGTTCTTC.

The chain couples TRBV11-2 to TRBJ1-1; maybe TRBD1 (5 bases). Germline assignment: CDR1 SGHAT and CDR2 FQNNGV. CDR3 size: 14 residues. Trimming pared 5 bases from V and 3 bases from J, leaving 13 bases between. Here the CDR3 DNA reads TGTGCCAGCAGCAGTCTCCGGGACTACACTGAAGCTTTCTTT. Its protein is CASSSLRDYTEAFF.

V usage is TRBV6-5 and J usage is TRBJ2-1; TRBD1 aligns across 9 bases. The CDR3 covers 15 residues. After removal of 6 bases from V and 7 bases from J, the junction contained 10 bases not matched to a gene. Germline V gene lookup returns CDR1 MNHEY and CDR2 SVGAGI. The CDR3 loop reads CASRPQGAILNEQFF. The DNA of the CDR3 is TGTGCCAGCAGACCACAGGGGGCGATTTTGAATGAGCAGTTCTTC.

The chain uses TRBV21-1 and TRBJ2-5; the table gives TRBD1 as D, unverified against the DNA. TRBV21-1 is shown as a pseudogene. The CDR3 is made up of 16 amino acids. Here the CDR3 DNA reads TGTGCCAGCAGCAAACACAGGCAGGGGCGCTGGGAGACCCAGTACTTC. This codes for CASSKHRQGRWETQYF.

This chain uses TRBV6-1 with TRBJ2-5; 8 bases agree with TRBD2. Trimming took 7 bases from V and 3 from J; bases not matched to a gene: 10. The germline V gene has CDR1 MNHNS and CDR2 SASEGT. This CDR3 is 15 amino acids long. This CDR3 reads CASTPRGGTKETQYF. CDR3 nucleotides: TGTGCCAGCACTCCCCGGGGGGGGACTAAAGAGACCCAGTACTTC.

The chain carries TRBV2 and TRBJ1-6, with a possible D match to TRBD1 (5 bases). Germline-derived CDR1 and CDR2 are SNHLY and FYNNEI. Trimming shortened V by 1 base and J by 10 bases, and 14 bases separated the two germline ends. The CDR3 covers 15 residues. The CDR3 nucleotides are TGTGCCAGCAGTGAAGGGGGGGGAACTGGGTCACCCCTCCACTTT. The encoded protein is CASSEGGGTGSPLHF.

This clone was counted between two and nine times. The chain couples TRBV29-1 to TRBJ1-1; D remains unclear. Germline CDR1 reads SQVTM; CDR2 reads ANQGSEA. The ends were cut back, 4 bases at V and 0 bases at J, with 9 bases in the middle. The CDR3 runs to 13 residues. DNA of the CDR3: TGCAGCGTTGGGGAATCGGTGAACACTGAAGCTTTCTTT. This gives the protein CSVGESVNTEAFF.

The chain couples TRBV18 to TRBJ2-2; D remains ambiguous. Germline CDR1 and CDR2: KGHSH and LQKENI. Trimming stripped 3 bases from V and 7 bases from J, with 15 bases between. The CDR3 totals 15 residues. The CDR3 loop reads CASSPPIDASGELFF. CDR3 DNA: TGTGCCAGCTCACCCCCCATAGATGCGAGCGGGGAGCTGTTTTTT.

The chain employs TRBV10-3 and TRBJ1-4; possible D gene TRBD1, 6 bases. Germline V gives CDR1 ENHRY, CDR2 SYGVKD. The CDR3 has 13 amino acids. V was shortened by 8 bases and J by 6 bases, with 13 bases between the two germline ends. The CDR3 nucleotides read TGTGCCATCGGGGGGCCAGGGGATGAAAAACTGTTTTTT. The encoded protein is CAIGGPGDEKLFF.

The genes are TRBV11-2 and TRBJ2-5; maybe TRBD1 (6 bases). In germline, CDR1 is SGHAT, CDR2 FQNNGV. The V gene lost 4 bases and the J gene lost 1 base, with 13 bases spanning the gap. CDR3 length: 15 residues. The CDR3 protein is CASSSAPRGQETQYF. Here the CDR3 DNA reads TGTGCCAGCAGCTCGGCCCCCAGGGGCCAAGAGACCCAGTACTTC.

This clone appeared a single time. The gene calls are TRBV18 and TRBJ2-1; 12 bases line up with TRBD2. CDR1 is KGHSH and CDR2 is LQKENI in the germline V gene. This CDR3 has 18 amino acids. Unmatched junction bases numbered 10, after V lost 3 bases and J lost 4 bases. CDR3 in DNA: TGTGCCAGCTCACCTCCCGTGGCTAGCGGGGGGGTTTACAATGAGCAGTTCTTC. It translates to CASSPPVASGGVYNEQFF.

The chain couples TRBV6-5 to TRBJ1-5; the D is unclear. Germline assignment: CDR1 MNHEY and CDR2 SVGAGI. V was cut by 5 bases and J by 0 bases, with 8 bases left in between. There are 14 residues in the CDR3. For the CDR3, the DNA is TGTGCCAGCAGTGCGGACCCTAGCAATCAGCCCCAGCATTTT. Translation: CASSADPSNQPQHF.

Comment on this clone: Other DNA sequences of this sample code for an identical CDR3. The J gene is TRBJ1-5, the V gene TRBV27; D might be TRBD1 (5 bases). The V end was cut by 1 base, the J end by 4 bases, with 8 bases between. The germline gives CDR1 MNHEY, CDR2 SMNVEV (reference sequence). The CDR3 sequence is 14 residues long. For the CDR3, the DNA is TGTGCCAGCAGTTTATTGTCAGGGAATCAGCCCCAGCATTTT. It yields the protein CASSLLSGNQPQHF.

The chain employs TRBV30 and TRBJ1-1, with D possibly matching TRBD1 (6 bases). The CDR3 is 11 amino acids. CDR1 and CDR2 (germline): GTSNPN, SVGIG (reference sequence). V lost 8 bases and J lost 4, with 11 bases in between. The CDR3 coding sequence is TGTGCCGGGGGCTCTAGCACTGAAGCTTTCTTT. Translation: CAGGSSTEAFF.

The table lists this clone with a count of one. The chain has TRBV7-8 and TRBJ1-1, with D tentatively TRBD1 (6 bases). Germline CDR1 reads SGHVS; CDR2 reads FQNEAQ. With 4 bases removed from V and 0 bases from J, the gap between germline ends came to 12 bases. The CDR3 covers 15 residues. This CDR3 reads CASSSSRGMNTEAFF. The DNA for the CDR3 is TGTGCCAGCAGCTCTAGCAGGGGCATGAACACTGAAGCTTTCTTT.

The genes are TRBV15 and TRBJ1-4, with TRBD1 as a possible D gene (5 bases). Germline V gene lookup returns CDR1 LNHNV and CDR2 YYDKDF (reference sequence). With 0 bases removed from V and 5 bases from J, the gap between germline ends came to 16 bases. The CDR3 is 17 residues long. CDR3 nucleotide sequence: TGTGCCACCAGCAGAGATAGGGGACTAAGTGGCAATGAAAAACTGTTTTTT. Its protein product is CATSRDRGLSGNEKLFF.

CDR3: CASTPGTSGAADTQYF. In nucleotides, the CDR3 is TGTGCCAGCACCCCGGGGACTAGCGGGGCGGCAGATACGCAGTATTTT. The genes are TRBV11-1 and TRBJ2-3, with TRBD2 identical over 13 bases. Germline V gives CDR1 SGHAT, CDR2 FQDESV (reference sequence). The CDR3 runs to 16 residues. Unmatched junction bases numbered 8, after V lost 7 bases and J lost 4 bases.

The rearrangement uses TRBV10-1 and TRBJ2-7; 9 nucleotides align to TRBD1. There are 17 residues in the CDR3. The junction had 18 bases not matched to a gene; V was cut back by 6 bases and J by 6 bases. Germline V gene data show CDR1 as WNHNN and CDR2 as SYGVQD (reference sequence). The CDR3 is CASRLDRGAVYRGEQYF. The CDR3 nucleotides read TGCGCCAGCAGATTGGACAGGGGCGCAGTCTACCGCGGCGAGCAGTACTTC.

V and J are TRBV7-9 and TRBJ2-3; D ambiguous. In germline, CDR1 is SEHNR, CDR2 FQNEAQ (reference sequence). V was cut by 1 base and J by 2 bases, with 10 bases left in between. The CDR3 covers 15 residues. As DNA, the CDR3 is TGTGCCAGCAGCTTAGTCGCCTCCTTCACAGATACGCAGTATTTT. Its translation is CASSLVASFTDTQYF.